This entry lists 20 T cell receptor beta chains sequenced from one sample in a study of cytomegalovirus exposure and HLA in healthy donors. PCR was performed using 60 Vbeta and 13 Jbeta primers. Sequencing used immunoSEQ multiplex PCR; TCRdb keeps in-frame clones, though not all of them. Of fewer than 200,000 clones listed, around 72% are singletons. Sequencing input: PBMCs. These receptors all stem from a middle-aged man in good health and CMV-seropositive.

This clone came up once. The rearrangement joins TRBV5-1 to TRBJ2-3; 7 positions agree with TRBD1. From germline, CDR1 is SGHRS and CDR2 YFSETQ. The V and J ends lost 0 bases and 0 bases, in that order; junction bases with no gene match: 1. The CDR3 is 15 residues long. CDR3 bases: TGCGCCAGCAGCTTGGACAGGGGTAGCACAGATACGCAGTATTTT. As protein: CASSLDRGSTDTQYF.

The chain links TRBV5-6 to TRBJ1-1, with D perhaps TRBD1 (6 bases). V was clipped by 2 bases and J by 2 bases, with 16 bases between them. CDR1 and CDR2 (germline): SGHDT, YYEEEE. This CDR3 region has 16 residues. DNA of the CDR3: TGTGCCAGCAGCTTAACTAAAAACAGGGTCAACACTGAAGCTTTCTTT. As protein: CASSLTKNRVNTEAFF.

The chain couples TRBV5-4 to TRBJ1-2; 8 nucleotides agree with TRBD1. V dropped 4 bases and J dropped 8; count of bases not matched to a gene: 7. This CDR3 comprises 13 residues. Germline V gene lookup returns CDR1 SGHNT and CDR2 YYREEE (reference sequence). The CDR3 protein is CASSPGQGRGYTF. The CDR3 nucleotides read TGTGCCAGCAGCCCTGGACAGGGAAGGGGCTACACCTTC. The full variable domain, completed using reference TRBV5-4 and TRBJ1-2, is ETGVTQSPTHLIKTRGQQVTLRCSSQSGHNTVSWYQQALGQGPQFIFQYYREEENGRGNFPPRFSGLQFPNYSSELNVNALELDDSALYLCASSPGQGRGYTFGSGTRLTVV.

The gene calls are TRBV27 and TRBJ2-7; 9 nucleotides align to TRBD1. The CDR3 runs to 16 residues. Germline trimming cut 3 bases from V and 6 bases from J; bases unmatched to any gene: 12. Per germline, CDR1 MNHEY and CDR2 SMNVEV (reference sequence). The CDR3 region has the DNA TGTGCCAGCAGTTTCCACGCCGGGACAGGGAGTGGCGAGCAGTACTTC. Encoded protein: CASSFHAGTGSGEQYF.

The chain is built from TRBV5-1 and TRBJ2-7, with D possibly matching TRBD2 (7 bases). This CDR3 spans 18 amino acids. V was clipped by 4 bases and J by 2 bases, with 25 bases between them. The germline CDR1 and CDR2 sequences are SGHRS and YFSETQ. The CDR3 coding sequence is TGCGCCAGCAGCACACCCCTTTTAGTGGCGGGGGCCACCTACGAGCAGTACTTC. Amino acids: CASSTPLLVAGATYEQYF.

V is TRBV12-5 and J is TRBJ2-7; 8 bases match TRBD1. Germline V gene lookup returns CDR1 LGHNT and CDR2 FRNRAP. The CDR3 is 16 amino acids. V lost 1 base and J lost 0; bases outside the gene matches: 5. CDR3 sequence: CASGLAGGTPSYEQYF. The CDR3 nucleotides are TGTGCTAGTGGTTTGGCAGGGGGCACCCCCTCCTACGAGCAGTACTTC.

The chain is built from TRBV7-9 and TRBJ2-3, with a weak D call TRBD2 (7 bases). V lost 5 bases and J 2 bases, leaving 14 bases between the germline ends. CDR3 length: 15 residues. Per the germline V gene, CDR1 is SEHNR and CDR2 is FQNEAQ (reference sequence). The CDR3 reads CASSNRGALTDTQYF. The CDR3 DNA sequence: TGTGCCAGCAGCAACCGGGGGGCCCTCACAGATACGCAGTATTTT.

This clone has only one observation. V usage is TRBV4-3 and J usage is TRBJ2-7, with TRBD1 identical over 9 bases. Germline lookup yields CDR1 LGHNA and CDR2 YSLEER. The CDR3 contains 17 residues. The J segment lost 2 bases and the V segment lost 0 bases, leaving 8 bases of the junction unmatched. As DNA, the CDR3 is TGCGCCAGCAGCCAAGATGGAACAGGGGGCGGGACCTACGAGCAGTACTTC. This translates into CASSQDGTGGGTYEQYF.

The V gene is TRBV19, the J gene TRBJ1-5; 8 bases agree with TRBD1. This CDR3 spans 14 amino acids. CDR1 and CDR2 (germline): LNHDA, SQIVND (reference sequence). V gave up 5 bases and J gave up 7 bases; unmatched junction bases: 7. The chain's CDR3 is CASSVGQGGQPQHF. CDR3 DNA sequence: TGTGCCAGTAGTGTAGGACAGGGAGGACAGCCCCAGCATTTT.

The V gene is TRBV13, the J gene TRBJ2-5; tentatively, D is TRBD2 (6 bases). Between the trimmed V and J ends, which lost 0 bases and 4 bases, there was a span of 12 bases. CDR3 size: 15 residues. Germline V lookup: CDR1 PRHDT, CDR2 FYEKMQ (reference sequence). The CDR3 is CASSLGPGVPETQYF. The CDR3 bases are TGTGCCAGCAGCTTAGGGCCGGGGGTTCCAGAGACCCAGTACTTC.

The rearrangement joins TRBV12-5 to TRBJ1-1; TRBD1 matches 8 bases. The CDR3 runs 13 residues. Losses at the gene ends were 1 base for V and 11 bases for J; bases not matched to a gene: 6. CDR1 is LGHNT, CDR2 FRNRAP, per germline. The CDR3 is CASGLDRTGRAFF. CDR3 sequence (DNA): TGTGCTAGTGGTTTGGACCGGACAGGGCGGGCTTTCTTT.

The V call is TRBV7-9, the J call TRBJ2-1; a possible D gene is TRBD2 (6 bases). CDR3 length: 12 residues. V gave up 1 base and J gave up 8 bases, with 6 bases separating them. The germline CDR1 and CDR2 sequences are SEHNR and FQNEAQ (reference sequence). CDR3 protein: CASSLGGDEQFF. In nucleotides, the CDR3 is TGTGCCAGCAGCTTAGGGGGGGATGAGCAGTTCTTC.

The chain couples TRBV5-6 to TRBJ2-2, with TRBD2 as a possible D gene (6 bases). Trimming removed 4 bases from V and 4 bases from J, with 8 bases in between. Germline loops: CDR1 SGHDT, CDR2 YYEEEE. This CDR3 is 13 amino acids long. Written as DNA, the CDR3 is TGTGCCAGCAGCATGCGGGGCACCGGGGAGCTGTTTTTT. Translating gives CASSMRGTGELFF.

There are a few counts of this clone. This CDR3 is CASSPPGATNEKLFF. CDR3 bases: TGTGCCAGCAGTCCTCCTGGGGCCACTAATGAAAAACTGTTTTTT. The rearrangement uses TRBV28 and TRBJ1-4; TRBD1 is a possible D gene (5 bases). CDR3 length equals 15 residues. CDR1 and CDR2 (germline): MDHEN, SYDVKM. The V gene lost 5 bases and the J gene lost 2 bases, with 12 bases spanning the gap.

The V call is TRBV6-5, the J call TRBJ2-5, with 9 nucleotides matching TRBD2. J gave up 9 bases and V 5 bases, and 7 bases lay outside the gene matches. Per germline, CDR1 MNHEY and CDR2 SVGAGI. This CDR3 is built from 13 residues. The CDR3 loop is CASSTAGGRAQYF. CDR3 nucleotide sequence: TGTGCCAGCAGTACAGCGGGGGGTCGGGCCCAGTACTTC.

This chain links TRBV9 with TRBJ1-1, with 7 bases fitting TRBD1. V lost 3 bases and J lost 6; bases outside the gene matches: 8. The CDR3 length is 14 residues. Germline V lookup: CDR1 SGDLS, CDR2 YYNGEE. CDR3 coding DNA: TGTGCCAGCAGCGGCAGACAGGGAGCTTCTGAAGCTTTCTTT. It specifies CASSGRQGASEAFF.

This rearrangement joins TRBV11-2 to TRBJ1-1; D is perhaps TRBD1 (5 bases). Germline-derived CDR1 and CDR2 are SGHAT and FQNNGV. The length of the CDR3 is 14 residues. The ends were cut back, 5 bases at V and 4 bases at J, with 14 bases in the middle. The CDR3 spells CASSPLLGGTEAFF. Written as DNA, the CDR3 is TGTGCCAGCAGCCCCCTTCTCGGGGGCACTGAAGCTTTCTTT.

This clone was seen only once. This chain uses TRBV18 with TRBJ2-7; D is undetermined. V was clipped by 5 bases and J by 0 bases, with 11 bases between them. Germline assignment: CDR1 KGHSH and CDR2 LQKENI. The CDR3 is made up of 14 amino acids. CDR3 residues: CASSIEASSYEQYF. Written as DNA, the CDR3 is TGTGCCAGCTCAATTGAGGCGTCCTCCTACGAGCAGTACTTC.

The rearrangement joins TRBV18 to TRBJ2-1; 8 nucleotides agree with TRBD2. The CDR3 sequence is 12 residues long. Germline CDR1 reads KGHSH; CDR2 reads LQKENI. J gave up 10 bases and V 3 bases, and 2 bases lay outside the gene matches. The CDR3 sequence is CASSPAGGEQFF. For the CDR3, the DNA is TGTGCCAGCTCACCGGCGGGGGGCGAGCAGTTCTTC.

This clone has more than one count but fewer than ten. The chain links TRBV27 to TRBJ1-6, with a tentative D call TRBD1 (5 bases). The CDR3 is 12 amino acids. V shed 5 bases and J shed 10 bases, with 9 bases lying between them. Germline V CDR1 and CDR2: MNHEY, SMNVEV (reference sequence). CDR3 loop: CASSPGPSPLHF. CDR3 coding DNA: TGTGCCAGCAGTCCAGGGCCCTCACCCCTCCACTTT.